Reported below is one T cell receptor (beta chain). This receptor's antigen is unknown. Base qualities are not provided; no much larger clone lies one nucleotide away. The library came from the immunoSEQ multiplex PCR assay. RNA was extracted from all samples and reverse transcribed into cDNA as template for TCR sequencing. First-strand cDNA was synthesized with SuperScript III using a 2:1 mix of oligo-dT and random hexamers. A synthetic immune receptor repertoire was used to gauge amplification bias, and whatever bias remained was removed computationally. The source study handled its data this way. After raw reads were preprocessed to remove errors, the CDR3 was defined following IMGT conventions as running from the conserved cysteine to phenylalanine. Clonality was computed as 1 minus the Shannon entropy, with the entropy normalized by log2 of the number of productive unique TCRs. Scalp TCRbeta sequences were cross-referenced with sorted blood CD4 and CD8 repertoires so that the CD4 or CD8 identity of scalp clones could be inferred. What TCRdb holds here is the immuneACCESS table cut down to in-frame rearrangements. Part of the clones is not present; checked against another copy, under half of the missing clones reflect an unresolved V gene, and the others are unexplained. V and J calls plus clone size are reproduced from that table; the DNA served to infer D and trimming. The sample table lists about 210,000 clones, over 60% of them with a count of one. More than 3.5% of the sample is taken by the ten largest.

Taken with the paper, the label for time point translates to: four to five weeks on oral tofacitinib. Per the publication, the treatment or condition label means: oral pan-JAK inhibitor, 5-10 mg twice daily. Lesional scalp punch biopsies and peripheral blood were collected from alopecia areata patients. PBMCs were isolated by density centrifugation and stained for CD3, CD4 and CD8, and CD4+ and CD8+ T cells were sorted on a FACSAria. The sample originates from a study of CD8+ T cells in alopecia areata (dated by TCRdb to the late 2010s). The study in broad terms: The treated patients took part in an open-label pilot trial in which moderate-to-severe alopecia areata was treated with oral tofacitinib at 5 to 10 mg twice daily. Tofacitinib was given for 6 to 18 months, followed by 6 months of follow-up off drug to assess delayed response and recurrence. Disease severity in treated patients was measured with the SALT score, which quantifies the percentage of affected scalp surface area. High-throughput TCRbeta sequencing was used to examine T cell clonal expansion in alopecia areata in both the C3H/HeJ mouse model and human patients. In humans, TCRbeta sequencing was performed on scalp tissue and on sorted CD4+ and CD8+ peripheral blood T cells from healthy controls and from patients with patchy or totalis/universalis alopecia areata. Biopsies were taken from tofacitinib-treated patients at baseline and at 4 and 24 weeks of treatment, and a later scalp biopsy was taken in several of the tofacitinib-treated patients. Clonality in the scalp was compared among normal scalp (n=4), patchy alopecia areata scalp (n=8), and alopecia totalis/universalis scalp (n=8). RNA came from the PAXgene miRNA kit for fixed scalp, the miRNeasy kit for PBMCs, and the RNeasy kit for mouse skin. TCRbeta CDR3 regions were amplified by immunoSEQ multiplex PCR with 35 Vbeta forward and 13 Jbeta reverse primers. Paper-wide results and their limitations: Shared TCR sequences between patients were less evident than in mice, which may be partly attributable to HLA diversity in the patient population. Lesional scalp, especially in alopecia totalis/universalis, showed higher clonality and more expanded CD8+ clones than normal scalp, suggesting antigenic drive. Tofacitinib significantly lowered scalp clonality and the number of expanded CD8+ clones among the top 100 scalp clones. Scalp TCR repertoire analysis is complicated because resident alphabeta T cells in normal human skin are also sequenced, whereas mouse skin is dominated by gammadelta T cells. Many expanded lesional clones were found to persist in scalp and blood during tofacitinib treatment, and relapse after treatment cessation may be partly explained by this persistence. Because the treated cohort was small and had only one nonresponder, larger studies are needed to examine links between baseline CD8+ expansion and response.

The origin of this receptor is a human donor with alopecia areata. This material consisted of CD4+ T cells sorted from blood, taken at week 4, from a patient treated with tofacitinib.

The nucleotide sequence is TGTGCCAGCAGCCGAGGGGGAACCGGGGAGCTGTTTTTT. It codes for CASSRGGTGELFF. The V and J segments used are TRBV11-1 and TRBJ2-2; TRBD1 could be the D gene, as 6 bases match. For CDR1 and CDR2, the germline V gene (reference sequence) lists SGHAT and FQDESV. Spanning cysteine to phenylalanine, the CDR3 consists of 13 amino acids. The sequence is cut down to CDR3 DNA, 39 bases in frame from base 1. Between the V and J ends, shortened by 5 bases and 5 bases respectively, the junction contains 9 bases.